This TCR beta chain is from a study of OX40 agonist ivuxolimab in advanced cancers. About this clone itself: Its antigen is unknown.

Only in-frame clones appear in the TCRdb table, and some are missing; sequencing was by immunoSEQ multiplex PCR. The sample lists about 64,000 clones, approximately 89% occurring once. Findings and caveats of the study: CD4+ and CD8+ blood T cells expanded clonally by week 6 at 0.1 to 3.0 mg/kg.

Germline V gene sequence: CDR1 SGHVS, CDR2 FQNEAQ. The V end was cut by 6 bases, the J end by 0 bases, with 9 bases between. This CDR3 has 13 residues. The TCR was taken from an adult with an advanced solid tumor such as melanoma, head and neck, liver or kidney cancer. The specimen was CD4+ or CD8+ T cells sorted from blood, collected in a trial of the OX40 agonist ivuxolimab. The chain couples TRBV7-8 to TRBJ2-7, with D perhaps matching TRBD2 (5 bases). The CDR3: CASRVGLSYEQYF. CDR3 in DNA: TGTGCCAGCAGGGTCGGACTCTCCTACGAGCAGTACTTC.